This entry lists 3 T cell receptor beta chains sequenced from one sample in a study of neurological immune-mediated disorders. TCRdb called the 5' RACE reads again in MiXCR, with one record for every CDR3 protein. The sample holds roughly 120,000 distinct CDR3 sequences, roughly 3.2% seen once. The sample taken for sequencing was PBMCs. Every receptor here comes from a woman between 25 and 40 years old with multiple sclerosis.

This clonotype has a count of ten or more. CDR3 sequence (DNA): TGTGCCAGCAGTTTATCGGTTTTCGCGGGAGCTTATGAGACCCAGTACTTC. It codes for CASSLSVFAGAYETQYF. V usage is TRBV12-3 or TRBV12-4 and J usage is TRBJ2-5; TRBD2 matches at 7 bases. V gave up 2 bases and J gave up 5 bases; unmatched junction bases: 14. This CDR3 has 17 residues.

In this sample, this clonotype turned up many times. The chain links TRBV20-1 to TRBJ1-2, with 8 bases matching TRBD1. CDR1 and CDR2 (germline): DFQATT, SNEGSKA (reference sequence). CDR3 length equals 12 residues. Unmatched junction bases numbered 7, after V lost 3 bases and J lost 10 bases. The CDR3 nucleotides read TGCAGTGCTAGCCCGACAGGGGAAGACTACACCTTC. Translating gives CSASPTGEDYTF.

This clonotype was counted ten times or more. This sequence joins TRBV7-9 and TRBJ2-2; a weak D match, TRBD2 (6 bases). The germline V gene encodes CDR1 SEHNR and CDR2 FQNEAQ (reference sequence). Between the trimmed V and J ends, which lost 3 bases and 5 bases, there was a span of 16 bases. The CDR3 consists of 16 residues. The chain's CDR3 is CASSFPLREGTGELFF. The CDR3 nucleotides are TGTGCCAGCAGCTTCCCACTGCGGGAAGGAACCGGGGAGCTGTTTTTT. The full variable domain, in which reference TRBV7-9 and TRBJ2-2 provide the parts outside the CDR3, is DTGVSQNPRHKITKRGQNVTFRCDPISEHNRLYWYRQTLGQGPEFLTYFQNEAQLEKSRLLSDRFSAERPKGSFSTLEIQRTEQGDSAMYLCASSFPLREGTGELFFGEGSRLTVL.